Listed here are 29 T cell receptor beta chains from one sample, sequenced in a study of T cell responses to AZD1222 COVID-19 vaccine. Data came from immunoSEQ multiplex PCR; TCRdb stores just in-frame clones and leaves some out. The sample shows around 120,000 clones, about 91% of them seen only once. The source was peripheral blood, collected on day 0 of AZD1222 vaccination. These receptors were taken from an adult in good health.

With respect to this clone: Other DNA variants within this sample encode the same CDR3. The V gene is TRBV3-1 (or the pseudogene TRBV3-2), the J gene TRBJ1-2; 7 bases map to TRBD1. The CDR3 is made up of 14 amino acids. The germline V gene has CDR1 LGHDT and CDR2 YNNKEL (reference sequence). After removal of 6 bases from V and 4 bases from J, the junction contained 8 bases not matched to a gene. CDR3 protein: CASSRTGGIYGYTF. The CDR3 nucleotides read TGTGCCAGCAGTCGGACAGGAGGGATCTATGGCTACACCTTC.

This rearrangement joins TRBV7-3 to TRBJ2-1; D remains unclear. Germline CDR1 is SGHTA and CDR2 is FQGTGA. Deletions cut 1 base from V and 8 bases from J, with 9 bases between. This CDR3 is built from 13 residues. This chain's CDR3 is CASSLRARDEQFF. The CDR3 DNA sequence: TGTGCCAGCAGCTTAAGGGCTAGGGATGAGCAGTTCTTC.

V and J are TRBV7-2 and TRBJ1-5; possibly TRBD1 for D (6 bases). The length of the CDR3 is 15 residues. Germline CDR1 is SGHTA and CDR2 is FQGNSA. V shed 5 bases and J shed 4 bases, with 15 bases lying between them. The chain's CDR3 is CASSEKGVGNQPQHF. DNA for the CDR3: TGTGCCAGCAGCGAAAAGGGGGTGGGGAATCAGCCCCAGCATTTT.

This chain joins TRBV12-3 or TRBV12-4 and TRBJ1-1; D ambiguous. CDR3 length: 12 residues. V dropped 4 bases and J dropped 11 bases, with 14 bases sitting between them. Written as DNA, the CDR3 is TGTGCCAGCAGTTCTCCCCCCTCTAAGGCTTTCTTT. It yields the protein CASSSPPSKAFF.

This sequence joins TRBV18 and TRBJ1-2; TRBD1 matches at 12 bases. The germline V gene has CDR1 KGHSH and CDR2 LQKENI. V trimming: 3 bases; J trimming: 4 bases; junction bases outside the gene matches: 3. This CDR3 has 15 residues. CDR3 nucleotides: TGTGCCAGCTCACCGGGGACAGGGGGCCTCTATGGCTACACCTTC. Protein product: CASSPGTGGLYGYTF.

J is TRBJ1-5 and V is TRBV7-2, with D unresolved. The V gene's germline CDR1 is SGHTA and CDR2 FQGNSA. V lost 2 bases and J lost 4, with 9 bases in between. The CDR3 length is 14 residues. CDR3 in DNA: TGTGCCAGCAGCTTAAAGTCGGATAATCAGCCCCAGCATTTT. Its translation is CASSLKSDNQPQHF.

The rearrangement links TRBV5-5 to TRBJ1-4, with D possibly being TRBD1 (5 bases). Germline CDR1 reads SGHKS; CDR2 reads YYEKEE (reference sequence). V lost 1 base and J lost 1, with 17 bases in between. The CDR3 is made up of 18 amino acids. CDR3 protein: CASSLPLLRGGTNEKLFF. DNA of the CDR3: TGTGCCAGCAGCTTGCCTTTACTGCGGGGGGGAACTAATGAAAAACTGTTTTTT.

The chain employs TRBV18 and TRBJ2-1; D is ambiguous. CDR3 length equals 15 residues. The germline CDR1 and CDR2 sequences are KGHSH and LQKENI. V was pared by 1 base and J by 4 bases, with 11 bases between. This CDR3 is CASSPLTGPYNEQFF. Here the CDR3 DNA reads TGTGCCAGCTCACCACTGACGGGCCCTTACAATGAGCAGTTCTTC.

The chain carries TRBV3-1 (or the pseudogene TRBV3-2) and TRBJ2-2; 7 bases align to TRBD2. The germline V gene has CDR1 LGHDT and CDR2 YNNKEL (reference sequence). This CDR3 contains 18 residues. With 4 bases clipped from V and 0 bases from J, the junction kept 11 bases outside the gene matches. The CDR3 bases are TGTGCCAGCAGCCCCCCTAGCGGCCAAAGCGCGAACACCGGGGAGCTGTTTTTT. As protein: CASSPPSGQSANTGELFF.

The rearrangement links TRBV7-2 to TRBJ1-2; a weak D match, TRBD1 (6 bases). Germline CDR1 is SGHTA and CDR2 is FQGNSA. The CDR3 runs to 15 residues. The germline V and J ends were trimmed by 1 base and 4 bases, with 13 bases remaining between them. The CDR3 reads CASSLGPDSSYGYTF. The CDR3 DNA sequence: TGTGCCAGCAGCTTAGGTCCGGACAGCTCCTATGGCTACACCTTC.

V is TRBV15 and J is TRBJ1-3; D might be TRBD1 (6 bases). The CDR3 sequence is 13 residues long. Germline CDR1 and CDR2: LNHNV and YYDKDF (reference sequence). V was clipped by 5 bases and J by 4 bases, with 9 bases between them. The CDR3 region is CATSRTEGNTIYF. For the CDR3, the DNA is TGTGCCACCAGCCGGACAGAGGGAAACACCATATATTTT.

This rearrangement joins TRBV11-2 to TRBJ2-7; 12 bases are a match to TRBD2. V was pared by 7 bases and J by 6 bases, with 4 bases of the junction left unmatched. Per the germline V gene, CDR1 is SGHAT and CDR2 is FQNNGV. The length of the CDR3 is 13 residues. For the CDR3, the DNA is TGTGCCAGCACCCTAGCGGGAGGGTCCGAGCAGTACTTC. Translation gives CASTLAGGSEQYF.

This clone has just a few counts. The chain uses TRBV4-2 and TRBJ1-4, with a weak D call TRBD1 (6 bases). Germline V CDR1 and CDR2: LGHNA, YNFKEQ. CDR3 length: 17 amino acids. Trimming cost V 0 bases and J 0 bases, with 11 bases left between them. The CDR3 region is CASSQDRGTTTNEKLFF. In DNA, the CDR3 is TGTGCCAGCAGCCAAGACAGGGGAACAACAACTAATGAAAAACTGTTTTTT.

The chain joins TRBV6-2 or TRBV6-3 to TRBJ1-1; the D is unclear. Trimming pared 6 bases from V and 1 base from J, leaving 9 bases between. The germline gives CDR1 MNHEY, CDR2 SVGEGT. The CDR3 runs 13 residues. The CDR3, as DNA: TGTGCCAGCAGCCTTCCACAGAACACTGAAGCTTTCTTT. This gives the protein CASSLPQNTEAFF.

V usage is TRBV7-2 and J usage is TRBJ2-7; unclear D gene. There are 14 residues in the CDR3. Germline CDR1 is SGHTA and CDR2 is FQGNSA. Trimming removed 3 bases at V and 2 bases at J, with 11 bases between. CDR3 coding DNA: TGTGCCAGCAGCTTTTCCCCACTGACCTACGAGCAGTACTTC. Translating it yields CASSFSPLTYEQYF. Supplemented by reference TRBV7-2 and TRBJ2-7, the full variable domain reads GAGVSQSPSNKVTEKGKDVELRCDPISGHTALYWYRQSLGQGLEFLIYFQGNSAPDKSGLPSDRFSAERTGGSVSTLTIQRTQQEDSAVYLCASSFSPLTYEQYFGPGTRLTVT.

DNA of the CDR3: TGTGCCAGTAGTAAGGACAGGGGATCGGAGACTGAAGCTTTCTTT. Translated, it gives CASSKDRGSETEAFF. This chain joins TRBV19 and TRBJ1-1; 9 bases align to TRBD1. Per the germline V gene, CDR1 is LNHDA and CDR2 is SQIVND (reference sequence). V lost 4 bases to trimming and J lost 5 bases; unmatched junction nucleotides: 8. The CDR3 is 15 amino acids.

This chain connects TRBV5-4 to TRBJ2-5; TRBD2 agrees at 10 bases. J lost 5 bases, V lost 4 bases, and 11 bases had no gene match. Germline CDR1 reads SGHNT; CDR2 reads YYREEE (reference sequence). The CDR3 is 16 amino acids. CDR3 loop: CASSPPSGGSKETQYF. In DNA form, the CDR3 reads TGTGCCAGCAGCCCACCTAGCGGGGGAAGTAAGGAGACCCAGTACTTC.

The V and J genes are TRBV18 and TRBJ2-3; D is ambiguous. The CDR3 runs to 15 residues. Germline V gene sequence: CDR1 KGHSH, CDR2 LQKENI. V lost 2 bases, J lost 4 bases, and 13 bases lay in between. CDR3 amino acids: CASSPAATPADTQYF. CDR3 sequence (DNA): TGTGCCAGCTCACCAGCGGCCACTCCCGCAGATACGCAGTATTTT.

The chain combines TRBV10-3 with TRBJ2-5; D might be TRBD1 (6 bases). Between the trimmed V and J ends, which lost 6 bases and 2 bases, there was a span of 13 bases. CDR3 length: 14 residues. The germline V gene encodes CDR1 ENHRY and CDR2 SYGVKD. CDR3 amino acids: CAISTGRSQETQYF. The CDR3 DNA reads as TGTGCCATCAGCACAGGGAGATCACAAGAGACCCAGTACTTC.

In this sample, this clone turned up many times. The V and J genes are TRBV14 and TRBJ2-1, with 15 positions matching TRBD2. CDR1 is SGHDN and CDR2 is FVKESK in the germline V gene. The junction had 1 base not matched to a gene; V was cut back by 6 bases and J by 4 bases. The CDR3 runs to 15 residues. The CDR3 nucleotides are TGTGCCAGCAGGGGACTAGCGGGGGGTTACAATGAGCAGTTCTTC. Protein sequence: CASRGLAGGYNEQFF.

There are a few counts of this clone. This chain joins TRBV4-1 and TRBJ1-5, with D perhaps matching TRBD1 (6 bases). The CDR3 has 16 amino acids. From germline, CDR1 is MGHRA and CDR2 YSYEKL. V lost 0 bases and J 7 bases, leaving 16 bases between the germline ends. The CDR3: CASSQDPPGGPQPQHF. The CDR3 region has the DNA TGCGCCAGCAGCCAAGACCCACCGGGGGGGCCGCAGCCCCAGCATTTT.

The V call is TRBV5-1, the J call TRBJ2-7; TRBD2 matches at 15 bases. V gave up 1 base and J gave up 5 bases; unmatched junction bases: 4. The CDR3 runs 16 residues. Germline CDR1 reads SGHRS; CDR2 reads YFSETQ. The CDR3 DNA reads TGCGCCAGCAGCTTGTGGACTAGCGGGAGGGCTAACGAGCAGTACTTC. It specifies CASSLWTSGRANEQYF. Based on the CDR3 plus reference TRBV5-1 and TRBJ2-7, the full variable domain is KAGVTQTPRYLIKTRGQQVTLSCSPISGHRSVSWYQQTPGQGLQFLFEYFSETQRNKGNFPGRFSGRQFSNSRSEMNVSTLELGDSALYLCASSLWTSGRANEQYFGPGTRLTVT.

The CDR3 DNA follows: TGTGCCAGCAGGCCGGGACGGCCCAGGACTAATGAAAAACTGTTTTTT. Amino acid sequence: CASRPGRPRTNEKLFF. This chain connects TRBV28 to TRBJ1-4, with D possibly matching TRBD1 (5 bases). The CDR3 extends over 16 amino acids. Trimming took 6 bases from V and 2 from J, leaving 16 bases between them. Per the germline V gene, CDR1 is MDHEN and CDR2 is SYDVKM.

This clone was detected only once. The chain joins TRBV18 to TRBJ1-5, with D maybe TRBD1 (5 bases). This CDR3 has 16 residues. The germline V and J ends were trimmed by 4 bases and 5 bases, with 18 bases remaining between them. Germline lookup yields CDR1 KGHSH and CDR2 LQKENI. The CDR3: CASSLGTVTIHQPQHF. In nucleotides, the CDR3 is TGTGCCAGCTCACTTGGGACGGTGACAATCCATCAGCCCCAGCATTTT.

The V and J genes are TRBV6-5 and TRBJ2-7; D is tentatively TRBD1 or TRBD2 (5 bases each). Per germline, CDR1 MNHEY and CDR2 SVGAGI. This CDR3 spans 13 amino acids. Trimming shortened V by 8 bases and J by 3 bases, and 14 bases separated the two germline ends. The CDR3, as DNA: TGTGCCAGCGCGCAGGGAGCCATCTACGAGCAGTACTTC. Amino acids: CASAQGAIYEQYF.

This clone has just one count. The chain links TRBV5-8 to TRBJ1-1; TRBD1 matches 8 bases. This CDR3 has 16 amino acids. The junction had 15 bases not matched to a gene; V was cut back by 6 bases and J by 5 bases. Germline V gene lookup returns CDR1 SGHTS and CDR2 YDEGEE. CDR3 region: CASNWWQGAVGTEAFF. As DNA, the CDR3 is TGTGCCAGCAATTGGTGGCAGGGGGCTGTGGGAACTGAAGCTTTCTTT.

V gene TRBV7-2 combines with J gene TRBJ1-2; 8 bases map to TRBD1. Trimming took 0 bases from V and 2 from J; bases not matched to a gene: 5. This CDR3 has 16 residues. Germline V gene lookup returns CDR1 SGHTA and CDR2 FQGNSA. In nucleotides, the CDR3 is TGTGCCAGCAGCTTAGCACCGGGACAGGACAACTATGGCTACACCTTC. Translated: CASSLAPGQDNYGYTF.

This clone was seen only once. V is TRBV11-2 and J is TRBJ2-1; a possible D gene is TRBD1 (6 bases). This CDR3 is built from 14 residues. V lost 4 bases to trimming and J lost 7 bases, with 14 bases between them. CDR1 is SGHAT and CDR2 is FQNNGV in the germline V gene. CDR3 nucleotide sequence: TGTGCCAGCAGCTCCCAATTAACAGGGAATGAGCAGTTCTTC. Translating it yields CASSSQLTGNEQFF.

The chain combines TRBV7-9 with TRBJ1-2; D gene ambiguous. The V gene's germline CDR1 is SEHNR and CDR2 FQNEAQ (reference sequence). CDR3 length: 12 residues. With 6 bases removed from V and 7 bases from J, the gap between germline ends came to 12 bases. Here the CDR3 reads CASSSRQVGYTF. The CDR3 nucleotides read TGTGCCAGCAGTTCCCGGCAGGTTGGCTACACCTTC.